What follows are 7 T cell receptor beta chains derived from one specimen sequenced in a study of regulatory T cells in long-lasting Graves disease. Arm-PCR of CDR3 regions and iRepertoire HTBI primers were used to build TCR beta libraries. TCRdb analysed the multiplex PCR reads with MiXCR anew, one entry per CDR3 protein. The table lists hundreds of thousands of distinct CDR3 sequences, around 20% of them singletons, with 29% in the top ten. As for time point: persistent/refractory GD, antithyroid drugs over 5 years with positive TRAb. RNA isolated from PBMCs was used to make the TCR library. Sequencing was performed on peripheral blood mononuclear cells (PBMCs), taken when the disease was refractory, from a patient treated with antithyroid drugs. These receptors came from a female donor with Graves disease.

In DNA, the CDR3 is TGTGCCTGGACTAGGGACAGTTCTAATTTGGACTATGGCTACACCTTC. Residues: CAWTRDSSNLDYGYTF. The V call is TRBV30, the J call TRBJ1-2, with 7 bases lining up with TRBD1. The germline gives CDR1 GTSNPN, CDR2 SVGIG (reference sequence). J lost 3 bases, V lost 4 bases, and 14 bases had no gene match. The CDR3 is made up of 16 amino acids.

Concerning this clonotype: This may be a read error: a much more frequent sequence differs by one nucleotide. The rearrangement joins TRBV7-2 to TRBJ1-5, with 7 bases identical to TRBD1. The CDR3 covers 16 residues. Germline V gene data show CDR1 as SGHTA and CDR2 as FQGNSA. DNA for the CDR3: TGTGCCGGCAGCTTAGATAGTCGGGACAGAGATCAGCCCCAGCATTTT. This sequence encodes CAGSLDSRDRDQPQHF.

This clonotype has ten or more counts. The chain joins TRBV5-6 to TRBJ1-5, with D unclear. Germline V gene lookup returns CDR1 SGHDT and CDR2 YYEEEE. Trimming took off 1 base at V and 2 bases at J, with 10 bases between the two ends. This CDR3 contains 15 residues. The CDR3 DNA follows: TGTGCCAGCAGCTTGTCGGGTTTCGGCAATCAGCCCCAGCATTTT. Translating gives CASSLSGFGNQPQHF.

The chain uses TRBV20-1 and TRBJ2-7; 8 bases are shared with TRBD2. CDR1 and CDR2 (germline): DFQATT, SNEGSKA (reference sequence). There are 14 residues in the CDR3. The trim removed 6 bases at V and 4 bases at J, leaving 11 bases unmatched. In DNA, the CDR3 is TGCAGTGCAAACCGGGGGGGGTTCGGGTACGAGCAGTACTTC. Residues: CSANRGGFGYEQYF.

This rearrangement joins TRBV12-3 or TRBV12-4 to TRBJ2-3, with 8 positions matching TRBD2. The CDR3 consists of 16 residues. V trimming: 1 base; J trimming: 2 bases; junction bases outside the gene matches: 5. The CDR3 coding sequence is TGTGCCAGCAGTTTAGTTTCGGGGGGGTACACAGATACGCAGTATTTT. Its protein is CASSLVSGGYTDTQYF.

Of note for this clonotype: A much bigger clone sits one base away, suggesting this may be a read error. This chain joins TRBV7-2 and TRBJ2-7; tentative D call: TRBD2 (5 bases). There are 14 residues in the CDR3. With 1 base removed from V and 6 bases from J, the gap between germline ends came to 13 bases. The germline CDR1 and CDR2 sequences are SGHTA and FQGNSA. The CDR3 sequence: CASSLEASHCEQYF. Here the CDR3 DNA reads TGTGCCAGCAGCTTAGAAGCTAGCCACTGCGAGCAGTACTTC.

This clonotype was seen only a few times. This chain links TRBV30 with TRBJ1-1; D remains ambiguous. The germline gives CDR1 GTSNPN, CDR2 SVGIG (reference sequence). This CDR3 has 12 residues. The germline V and J ends were trimmed by 3 bases and 2 bases, with 7 bases remaining between them. This CDR3 is CAWREVNTEAFF. The CDR3 nucleotides are TGTGCCTGGAGGGAGGTCAACACTGAAGCTTTCTTT.